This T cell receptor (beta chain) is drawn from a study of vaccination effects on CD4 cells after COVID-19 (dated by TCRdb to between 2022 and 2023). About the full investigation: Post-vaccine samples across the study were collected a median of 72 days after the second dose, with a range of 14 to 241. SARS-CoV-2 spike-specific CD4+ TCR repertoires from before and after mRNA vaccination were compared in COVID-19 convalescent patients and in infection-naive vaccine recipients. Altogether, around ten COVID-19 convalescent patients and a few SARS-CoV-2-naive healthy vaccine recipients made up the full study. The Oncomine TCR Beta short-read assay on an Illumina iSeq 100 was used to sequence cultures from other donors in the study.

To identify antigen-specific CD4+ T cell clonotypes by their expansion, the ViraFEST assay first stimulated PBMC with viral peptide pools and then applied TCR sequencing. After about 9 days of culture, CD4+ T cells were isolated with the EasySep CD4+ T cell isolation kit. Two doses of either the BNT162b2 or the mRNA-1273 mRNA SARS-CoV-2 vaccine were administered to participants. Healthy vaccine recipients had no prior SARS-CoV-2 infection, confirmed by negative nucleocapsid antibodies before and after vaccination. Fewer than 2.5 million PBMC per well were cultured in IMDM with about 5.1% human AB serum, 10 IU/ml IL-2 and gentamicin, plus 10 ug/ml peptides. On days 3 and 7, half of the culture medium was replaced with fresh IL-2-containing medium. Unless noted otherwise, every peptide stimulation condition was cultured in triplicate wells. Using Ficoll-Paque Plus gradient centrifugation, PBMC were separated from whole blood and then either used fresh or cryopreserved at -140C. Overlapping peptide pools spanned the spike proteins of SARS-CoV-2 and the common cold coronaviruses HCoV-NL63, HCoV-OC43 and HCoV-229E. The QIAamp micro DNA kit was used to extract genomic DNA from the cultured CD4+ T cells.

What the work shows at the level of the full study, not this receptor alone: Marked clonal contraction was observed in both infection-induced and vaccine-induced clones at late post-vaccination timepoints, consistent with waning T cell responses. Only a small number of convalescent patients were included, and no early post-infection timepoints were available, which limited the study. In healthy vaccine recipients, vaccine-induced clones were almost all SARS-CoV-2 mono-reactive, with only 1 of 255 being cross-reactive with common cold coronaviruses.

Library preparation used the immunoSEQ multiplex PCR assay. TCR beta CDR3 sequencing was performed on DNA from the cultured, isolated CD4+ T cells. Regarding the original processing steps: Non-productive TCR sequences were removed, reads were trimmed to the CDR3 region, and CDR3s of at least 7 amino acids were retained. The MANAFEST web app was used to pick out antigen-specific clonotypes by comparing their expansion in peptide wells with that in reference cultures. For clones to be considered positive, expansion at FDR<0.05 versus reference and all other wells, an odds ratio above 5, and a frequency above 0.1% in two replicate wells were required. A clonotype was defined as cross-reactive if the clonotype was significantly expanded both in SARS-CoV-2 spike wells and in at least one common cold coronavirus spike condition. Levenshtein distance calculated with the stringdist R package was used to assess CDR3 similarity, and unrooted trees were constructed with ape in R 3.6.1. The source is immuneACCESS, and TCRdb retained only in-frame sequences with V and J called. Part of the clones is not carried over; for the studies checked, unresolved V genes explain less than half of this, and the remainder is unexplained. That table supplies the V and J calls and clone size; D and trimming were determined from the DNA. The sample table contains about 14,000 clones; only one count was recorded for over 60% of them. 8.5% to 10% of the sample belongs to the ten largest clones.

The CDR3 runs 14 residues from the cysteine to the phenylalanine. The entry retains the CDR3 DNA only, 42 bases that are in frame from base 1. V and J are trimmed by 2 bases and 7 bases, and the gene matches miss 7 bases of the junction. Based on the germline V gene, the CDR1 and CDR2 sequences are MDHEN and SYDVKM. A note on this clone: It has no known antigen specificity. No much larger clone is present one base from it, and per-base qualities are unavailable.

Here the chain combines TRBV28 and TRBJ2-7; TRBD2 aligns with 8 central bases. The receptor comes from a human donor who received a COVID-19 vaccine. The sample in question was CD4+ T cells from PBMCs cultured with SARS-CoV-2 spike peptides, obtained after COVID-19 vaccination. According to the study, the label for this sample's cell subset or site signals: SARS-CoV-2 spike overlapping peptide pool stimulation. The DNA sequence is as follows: TGTGCCAGCAGTTTAAGGGCGGGAGGTGGAGAGCAGTACTTC. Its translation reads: CASSLRAGGGEQYF.